Each of the 10 T cell receptor beta chains below was sequenced from the same sample in a study of T cell changes during pregnancy in multiple sclerosis. Sequenced by immunoSEQ multiplex PCR; TCRdb stores in-frame clones only, minus some. This table holds 40,000 to 55,000 clones, approximately 92% found once. The material sequenced was CD4+ T cells from peripheral blood mononuclear cells, taken before pregnancy. The receptors derive from a female donor with multiple sclerosis, enrolled in a pregnancy study.

The V call is TRBV5-6, the J call TRBJ2-7; 10 bases line up with TRBD1. Germline CDR1 reads SGHDT; CDR2 reads YYEEEE. The J segment lost 4 bases and the V segment lost 2 bases, leaving 3 bases of the junction unmatched. The CDR3 is 14 amino acids. This CDR3 reads CASSFRQGAYEQYF. CDR3 bases: TGTGCCAGCAGCTTTCGACAGGGGGCATACGAGCAGTACTTC.

The V and J genes are TRBV5-8 and TRBJ1-3, with D unclear. Trimming removed 2 bases at V and 0 bases at J, with 15 bases between. The CDR3 covers 17 residues. Germline V gene sequence: CDR1 SGHTS, CDR2 YDEGEE. CDR3 sequence reads: CASSLNRGLSSGNTIYF. CDR3 in DNA: TGTGCCAGCAGCTTAAATCGAGGCCTGAGCTCTGGAAACACCATATATTTT.

The chain couples TRBV19 to TRBJ2-3, with D perhaps matching TRBD2 (5 bases). V lost 6 bases to trimming and J lost 0 bases, with 10 bases between them. Per the germline V gene, CDR1 is LNHDA and CDR2 is SQIVND (reference sequence). The CDR3 runs to 14 residues. In DNA, the CDR3 is TGTGCCAGTAGGACCGGGAAGAGCACAGATACGCAGTATTTT. Its translation: CASRTGKSTDTQYF.

This clone was seen once. This chain uses TRBV27 with TRBJ1-5; D possibly corresponds to TRBD1 (5 bases). CDR1 and CDR2 (germline): MNHEY, SMNVEV (reference sequence). This CDR3 region has 15 residues. Trimming removed 3 bases from V and 0 bases from J, with 9 bases in between. CDR3 DNA: TGTGCCAGCAGTTTGGCCAGGGCTAGCAATCAGCCCCAGCATTTT. Translating it yields CASSLARASNQPQHF.

This clone was observed a single time. The V and J genes are TRBV7-2 and TRBJ2-2; D gene ambiguous. The CDR3 contains 13 residues. The V gene's germline CDR1 is SGHTA and CDR2 FQGNSA. Trimming stripped 2 bases from V and 4 bases from J, with 5 bases between. The CDR3 bases are TGTGCCAGCAGCTTATTTATCACCGGGGAGCTGTTTTTT. Its translation is CASSLFITGELFF.

This clone appeared once. The CDR3, as DNA: TGCGCCAGCAGCCAAGCAACAGGGGTAAGTCAGCCCCAGCATTTT. Amino acids: CASSQATGVSQPQHF. The chain links TRBV4-1 to TRBJ1-5; 7 bases are a match to TRBD1. The CDR3 consists of 15 residues. The germline gives CDR1 MGHRA, CDR2 YSYEKL. Trimming cost V 1 base and J 6 bases; bases outside gene matches: 6.

The genes are TRBV4-2 and TRBJ1-1; D is unresolved. V shed 0 bases and J shed 11 bases, with 19 bases lying between them. The length of the CDR3 is 15 residues. CDR1 and CDR2 from the germline V gene are LGHNA and YNFKEQ. DNA of the CDR3: TGTGCCAGCAGCCAAGAAGGTCTGACCCAGGTTACGGCTTTCTTT. Translated, it gives CASSQEGLTQVTAFF.

The J gene is TRBJ1-5, the V gene TRBV28, with unresolved D. Trimming took off 3 bases at V and 6 bases at J, with 18 bases between the two ends. The length of the CDR3 is 16 residues. Germline-derived CDR1 and CDR2 are MDHEN and SYDVKM. CDR3 sequence (DNA): TGTGCCAGCAGTTTTCGAGGGAAAGGTCTTGGTCAGCCCCAGCATTTT. This translates into CASSFRGKGLGQPQHF. Filled out from reference TRBV28 and TRBJ1-5, the complete variable domain reads DVKVTQSSRYLVKRTGEKVFLECVQDMDHENMFWYRQDPGLGLRLIYFSYDVKMKEKGDIPEGYSVSREKKERFSLILESASTNQTSMYLCASSFRGKGLGQPQHFGDGTRLSIL.

V and J are TRBV6-5 and TRBJ2-1; D may be TRBD1 (6 bases). CDR3 length: 12 residues. Per germline, CDR1 MNHEY and CDR2 SVGAGI. V was clipped by 6 bases and J by 7 bases, with 10 bases between them. The CDR3 DNA is TGTGCCAGCAGCTTACAGGGAAATGAGCAGTTCTTC. Protein sequence: CASSLQGNEQFF.

This chain links TRBV4-1 with TRBJ2-4; 9 nucleotides line up with TRBD1. Germline V gene data show CDR1 as MGHRA and CDR2 as YSYEKL. Trimming took 1 base from V and 8 from J; bases not matched to a gene: 6. The CDR3 has 15 residues. This CDR3 is CASSQAGTGRDIQYF. The CDR3 DNA reads TGCGCCAGCAGCCAAGCCGGGACAGGGAGGGACATTCAGTACTTC.